The rows below give T cell receptor beta chains drawn from one sample of a study of CD8 T cell repertoires and HIV-1 epitope variants. Assay used: immunoSEQ multiplex PCR; TCRdb lists only in-frame clones, some missing. The data contain 1,100 or so clones, 68% of them singletons. Their target antigens are unknown. The specimen was cultured CD8+ T cells derived from PBMCs. These receptors originate from a male donor with HIV. CDR3s include the opening cysteine and the closing phenylalanine or tryptophan. Fields, in order: D gene, J gene, V gene, clone size, CDR3 DNA, CDR3 protein. A D gene is named only where the DNA matches it firmly. Part of the rows lack a size; the others show once, few, many or a class for expanded clones.

D: TRBD2
J: TRBJ2-7
V: TRBV25-1
size: once
DNA: TGTGCCAGCAGTGAAAGCGAGCGGGAGATCTCCTACGAGCAGTACTTC
CDR3: CASSESEREISYEQYF

D: -
J: TRBJ2-5
V: TRBV5-6
size: -
DNA: TGTGCCAGCAGCCCAGGGGGGTACGAGACCCAGTACTTC
CDR3: CASSPGGYETQYF

D: TRBD2
J: TRBJ2-1
V: TRBV19
size: few
DNA: TGTGCCAGTAGTATACAGCCGGGACTAGCGGGAGATTTCTTAGATGAGCAGTTCTTC
CDR3: CASSIQPGLAGDFLDEQFF

D: TRBD1
J: TRBJ2-5
V: TRBV6-5
size: -
DNA: TGTGCCAGCAGTAGAGGACAGGCGGAGACCCAGTACTTC
CDR3: CASSRGQAETQYF

D: TRBD1
J: TRBJ1-2
V: TRBV7-6
size: -
DNA: TGTGCCAGCAGCGGACAGGGGTGGAATGGCTACACCTTC
CDR3: CASSGQGWNGYTF

D: -
J: TRBJ2-3
V: TRBV28
size: -
DNA: TGTGCCAGCAGTTTGGAGGGGACAGACTCATTCACAGATACGCAGTATTTT
CDR3: CASSLEGTDSFTDTQYF

D: -
J: TRBJ2-3
V: TRBV2
size: -
DNA: TGTGCCAGCAGTGAAAGAGGGGGGTCAGATACGCAGTATTTT
CDR3: CASSERGGSDTQYF

D: -
J: TRBJ2-7
V: TRBV4-3
size: -
DNA: TGCGCCAGCAGCCCGGGGGCCATCGGAGGGTACGAGCAGTACTTC
CDR3: CASSPGAIGGYEQYF

D: TRBD1
J: TRBJ1-6
V: TRBV4-2
size: -
DNA: TGTGCCAGCAGCCAAGAGACCGGGACAGGGGGTTTCAATTCACCCCTCCACTTT
CDR3: CASSQETGTGGFNSPLHF

D: -
J: TRBJ1-2
V: TRBV28
size: large
DNA: TGTGCCAGCAGTATACGCCCGACAGATTTCGACTATGGCTACACCTTC
CDR3: CASSIRPTDFDYGYTF

D: -
J: TRBJ2-1
V: TRBV13
size: -
DNA: TGTGCCAGCAGCCCCCTCTCTGGGGGGCTCTACAATGAGCAGTTCTTC
CDR3: CASSPLSGGLYNEQFF

D: -
J: TRBJ2-2
V: TRBV29-1
size: -
DNA: TGCAGCGTTGTTTTCACAGGGCGGAACACCGGGGAGCTGTTTTTT
CDR3: CSVVFTGRNTGELFF

D: TRBD2
J: TRBJ2-7
V: TRBV28
size: -
DNA: TGTGCCAGCAGTTTACTAGCGGGGGGTCTCTACGAGCAGTACTTC
CDR3: CASSLLAGGLYEQYF

D: TRBD2
J: TRBJ2-7
V: TRBV27
size: -
DNA: TGTGCCAGCAGTCTCATAGCGGGAGGGCCCGAGCAGTACTTC
CDR3: CASSLIAGGPEQYF

D: TRBD2
J: TRBJ2-3
V: TRBV7-3
size: -
DNA: TGTGCCAGCAGCCCGACCTTAGCGGGGGGCGGAGATACGCAGTATTTT
CDR3: CASSPTLAGGGDTQYF

D: -
J: TRBJ2-1
V: TRBV29-1
size: -
DNA: TGCAGCGTTAAGAGGGGTTACAATGAGCAGTTCTTC
CDR3: CSVKRGYNEQFF

D: TRBD1
J: TRBJ1-2
V: TRBV5-8
size: -
DNA: TGTGCCAGCAGCCTGGGACAGGGAATTCCTTATGGCTACACCTTC
CDR3: CASSLGQGIPYGYTF

D: TRBD2
J: TRBJ2-1
V: TRBV28
size: few
DNA: TGTGCCAGCAGTATGACTAGCGAGCAGTTCTTC
CDR3: CASSMTSEQFF

D: -
J: TRBJ2-7
V: TRBV29-1
size: few
DNA: TGCAGCGTTGTAGGTGTAAGGAGCGAGCAGTACTTC
CDR3: CSVVGVRSEQYF

D: -
J: TRBJ1-1
V: TRBV2
size: -
DNA: TGTGCCAGCAACCCGAACACTGAAGCTTTCTTT
CDR3: CASNPNTEAFF

D: TRBD2
J: TRBJ2-1
V: TRBV14
size: -
DNA: TGTGCCAGCAGCCAGACTAGCGGGAGCTCCTACAATGAGCAGTTCTTC
CDR3: CASSQTSGSSYNEQFF

D: TRBD2
J: TRBJ2-7
V: TRBV9
size: -
DNA: TGTGCCAGCAGCGCTGCCCCGGGAGGGCAACACGAGCAGTACTTC
CDR3: CASSAAPGGQHEQYF

D: -
J: TRBJ2-5
V: TRBV7-2
size: few
DNA: TGTGCCAGCAGCGTAACAGGGGGGGAAGAGACCCAGTACTTC
CDR3: CASSVTGGEETQYF

D: -
J: TRBJ1-2
V: TRBV4-3
size: -
DNA: TGCGCCAGCAGCCGACTACCGGCCCAGGGACTAAGCTACACCTTC
CDR3: CASSRLPAQGLSYTF

D: TRBD2
J: TRBJ2-1
V: TRBV27
size: -
DNA: TGTGCCAGCAGTTTTATAGGACTAGCGGGGGGGAATGAGCAGTTCTTC
CDR3: CASSFIGLAGGNEQFF

D: -
J: TRBJ1-5
V: TRBV27
size: -
DNA: TGTGCCAGCAGTTTAGACGGAGATAGCAATCAGCCCCAGCATTTT
CDR3: CASSLDGDSNQPQHF

D: -
J: TRBJ1-1
V: TRBV28
size: -
DNA: TGTGCCAGCAGTCCCAGGGTGGGCACTGAAGCTTTCTTT
CDR3: CASSPRVGTEAFF

D: TRBD1
J: TRBJ1-3
V: TRBV5-4
size: -
DNA: TGTGCCAGCAGCGCGCTGGACAGGGGAGTCGGTGGAAACACCATATATTTT
CDR3: CASSALDRGVGGNTIYF

D: -
J: TRBJ1-4
V: TRBV27
size: -
DNA: TGTGCCAGCAGACGTGGAGGATCATGGTTTGAAAAACTGTTTTTT
CDR3: CASRRGGSWFEKLFF

D: -
J: TRBJ2-6
V: TRBV10-3
size: large
DNA: TGTGCCATCAGTGAGTCTCTGGGGGTATCTGGGGCCAACGTCCTGACTTTC
CDR3: CAISESLGVSGANVLTF

D: TRBD1
J: TRBJ2-7
V: TRBV7-2
size: hyperexpanded
DNA: TGTGCCAGCAGCTTGGGACAGTACCTTCGTGAGCAGTACTTC
CDR3: CASSLGQYLREQYF

D: TRBD1
J: TRBJ2-7
V: TRBV5-1
size: -
DNA: TGCGCCAGCAGCTTAACAGGGGACCTCGAGCAGTACTTC
CDR3: CASSLTGDLEQYF

D: -
J: TRBJ2-3
V: TRBV7-9
size: once
DNA: TGTGCCAGCAGCCCCGCAGGGTCCTCACGCACAGATACGCAGTATTTT
CDR3: CASSPAGSSRTDTQYF

D: -
J: TRBJ2-7
V: TRBV7-8
size: -
DNA: TGTGCCAGCAGCTCAGGGACCTCCTCCTACGAGCAGTACTTC
CDR3: CASSSGTSSYEQYF

D: TRBD1
J: TRBJ1-2
V: TRBV4-2
size: few
DNA: TGTGCCAGCAGCTTTACAGGGGGCGATGGCTATGGCTACACCTTC
CDR3: CASSFTGGDGYGYTF

D: -
J: TRBJ1-2
V: TRBV27
size: few
DNA: TGTGCCAGCAGTTTAGGGCAGGGGAGGTATGGCTACACCTTC
CDR3: CASSLGQGRYGYTF

D: -
J: TRBJ1-5
V: TRBV19
size: few
DNA: TGTGCCAGTAAAAGCGGGAATCAGCCCCAGCATTTT
CDR3: CASKSGNQPQHF

D: -
J: TRBJ2-3
V: TRBV9
size: -
DNA: TGTGCCAGCAGCCCTTTCTCGGTAAGCACAGATACGCAGTATTTT
CDR3: CASSPFSVSTDTQYF

D: TRBD1
J: TRBJ1-1
V: TRBV27
size: -
DNA: TGTGCCAGCAGTTTATCCCGGACAGGGGGTACTGAAGCTTTCTTT
CDR3: CASSLSRTGGTEAFF

D: -
J: TRBJ1-5
V: TRBV6-6
size: -
DNA: TGTGCCAGCAGTTATAGGGGGAATCAGCCCCAGCATTTT
CDR3: CASSYRGNQPQHF

D: TRBD1
J: TRBJ2-3
V: TRBV9
size: -
DNA: TGTGCCAGCAGCGTTTCAGCCGGGACAGGGACCGAAAGAGATACGCAGTATTTT
CDR3: CASSVSAGTGTERDTQYF

D: -
J: TRBJ2-7
V: TRBV13
size: once
DNA: TGTGCCAGCAGCTTGACAGGCAAGAACGAGCAGTACTTC
CDR3: CASSLTGKNEQYF

D: TRBD1
J: TRBJ2-7
V: TRBV6-5
size: -
DNA: TGTGCCAGCAGCGAATCCGGGACAGGGGCCGACGAGCAGTACTTC
CDR3: CASSESGTGADEQYF

D: TRBD2
J: TRBJ2-3
V: TRBV13
size: few
DNA: TGTGCCAGCAGCTTAGGACGGGGGGGCACAGATACGCAGTATTTT
CDR3: CASSLGRGGTDTQYF

D: TRBD2
J: TRBJ2-7
V: TRBV5-1
size: few
DNA: TGCGCCAGCAGCTACGGGACTAGCTACGAGCAGTACTTC
CDR3: CASSYGTSYEQYF